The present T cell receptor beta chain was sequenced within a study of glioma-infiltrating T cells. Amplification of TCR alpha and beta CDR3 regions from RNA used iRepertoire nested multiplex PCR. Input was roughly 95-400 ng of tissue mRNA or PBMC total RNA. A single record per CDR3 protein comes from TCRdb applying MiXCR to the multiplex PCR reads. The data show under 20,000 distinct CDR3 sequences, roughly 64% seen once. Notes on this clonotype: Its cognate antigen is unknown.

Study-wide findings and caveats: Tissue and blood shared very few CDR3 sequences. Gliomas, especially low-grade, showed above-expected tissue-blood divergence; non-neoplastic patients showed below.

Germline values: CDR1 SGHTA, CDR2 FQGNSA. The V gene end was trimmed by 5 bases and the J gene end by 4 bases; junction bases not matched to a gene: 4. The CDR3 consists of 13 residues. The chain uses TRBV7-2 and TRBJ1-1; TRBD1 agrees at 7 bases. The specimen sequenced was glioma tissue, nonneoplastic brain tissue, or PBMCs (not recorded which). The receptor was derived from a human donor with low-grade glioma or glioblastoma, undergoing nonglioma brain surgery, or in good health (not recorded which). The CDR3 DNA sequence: TGTGCCAGCAGCCCAGGGGGATCCACTGAAGCTTTCTTT. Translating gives CASSPGGSTEAFF.